What follows are 17 T cell receptor beta chains derived from one specimen sequenced in a study of early stage breast cancer tumors. Libraries were prepared by immunoSEQ multiplex PCR; TCRdb keeps only in-frame clonotypes and omits some of them. The table includes about 9,700 clones, around 79% detected once. Sequencing was done on a sample of normal breast tissue next to the tumor. These receptors were taken from a person aged 40 to 49 with breast cancer.

This clone is a singleton in its sample. The chain uses TRBV11-2 and TRBJ2-2; 9 bases are shared with TRBD2. The CDR3 has 16 amino acids. The V segment lost 3 bases and the J segment 4 bases; nucleotides outside the gene matches: 6. CDR1 SGHAT and CDR2 FQNNGV come from the germline V gene. CDR3 residues: CASSFSAGGTTGELFF. CDR3 DNA: TGTGCCAGCAGCTTCAGTGCGGGAGGGACCACCGGGGAGCTGTTTTTT.

This chain links TRBV4-1 with TRBJ2-7, with 7 bases identical to TRBD1. This CDR3 comprises 16 residues. CDR1 MGHRA and CDR2 YSYEKL come from the germline V gene. V was clipped by 1 base and J by 7 bases; unmatched bases: 13. The CDR3 bases are TGCGCCAGCAGCCAAGTAGCCAGAGCCGACAGGGTAGAGCAGTACTTC. Its translation is CASSQVARADRVEQYF.

The chain links TRBV19 to TRBJ2-3, with 9 nucleotides matching TRBD2. Germline loops: CDR1 LNHDA, CDR2 SQIVND (reference sequence). This CDR3 region has 14 residues. J was trimmed by 4 bases and V by 6 bases; bases with no gene match: 5. The DNA of the CDR3 is TGTGCCAGTAGCGGGACTAGCCCCCCAGATACGCAGTATTTT. It yields the protein CASSGTSPPDTQYF. The full variable domain, in which reference TRBV19 and TRBJ2-3 provide the parts outside the CDR3, is DGGITQSPKYLFRKEGQNVTLSCEQNLNHDAMYWYRQDPGQGLRLIYYSQIVNDFQKGDIAEGYSVSREKKESFPLTVTSAQKNPTAFYLCASSGTSPPDTQYFGPGTRLTVL.

This sequence joins TRBV14 and TRBJ2-1; 12 bases are shared with TRBD2. The V segment lost 1 base and the J segment 0 bases; nucleotides outside the gene matches: 7. Per the germline V gene, CDR1 is SGHDN and CDR2 is FVKESK. The CDR3 extends over 19 amino acids. CDR3 coding DNA: TGTGCCAGCAGCCAAGGTGGTACTAGCGGGGGGAGCTCCTACAATGAGCAGTTCTTC. Protein: CASSQGGTSGGSSYNEQFF. The full variable domain, with the rest looked up from reference TRBV14 and TRBJ2-1, is EAGVTQFPSHSVIEKGQTVTLRCDPISGHDNLYWYRRVMGKEIKFLLHFVKESKQDESGMPNNRFLAERTGGTYSTLKVQPAELEDSGVYFCASSQGGTSGGSSYNEQFFGPGTRLTVL.

A single count supports this clone. CDR3 nucleotide sequence: TGTGCCAGCAGCTCCCCAGGCTTAGCGGGAGGCACAGATACGCAGTATTTT. Residues: CASSSPGLAGGTDTQYF. V and J are TRBV7-9 and TRBJ2-3, with TRBD2 matching 9 bases. Looked up from germline, CDR1 is SEHNR and CDR2 is FQNEAQ (reference sequence). V lost 4 bases to trimming and J lost 1 base; unmatched junction nucleotides: 9. CDR3 length: 17 amino acids.

The chain combines TRBV7-8 with TRBJ2-7, with D maybe TRBD2 (6 bases). Per the germline V gene, CDR1 is SGHVS and CDR2 is FQNEAQ. V was shortened by 0 bases and J by 5 bases, with 11 bases between the two germline ends. The CDR3 length is 14 residues. This CDR3 reads CASSLARGSHEQYF. The CDR3 nucleotides read TGTGCCAGCAGCTTAGCTCGGGGGAGCCACGAGCAGTACTTC.

This clone was picked up a small number of times. CDR3 coding DNA: TGTGCCTGGAGATGGGGGCCAGGGACTGAAGCTTTCTTT. Protein sequence: CAWRWGPGTEAFF. This chain links TRBV30 with TRBJ1-1, with TRBD1 as a possible D gene (6 bases). CDR3 length: 13 amino acids. Germline CDR1 GTSNPN, CDR2 SVGIG (reference sequence). V lost 3 bases and J 5 bases, leaving 13 bases between the germline ends.

The V and J genes are TRBV30 and TRBJ2-3; TRBD2 might be the D (5 bases). The length of the CDR3 is 13 residues. The V gene lost 6 bases and the J gene lost 2 bases, with 12 bases spanning the gap. Per germline, CDR1 GTSNPN and CDR2 SVGIG (reference sequence). This CDR3 reads CACHKRNTDTQYF. For the CDR3, the DNA is TGTGCCTGCCACAAGCGGAACACAGATACGCAGTATTTT.

Worth noting for this clone: The germline gene is not matched at one end of the junction; a read error may be the cause. This chain uses TRBV5-1 with TRBJ1-2; D uncertain. CDR1 is SGHRS and CDR2 is YFSETQ in the germline V gene. CDR3 size: 14 residues. The CDR3 DNA follows: TGCGCCAGCAGCCTGGAGTGGTCTAATTATGGCTACACCTTC. It translates to CASSLEWSNYGYTF.

The J gene is TRBJ2-1, the V gene TRBV27, with D possibly TRBD1 on 5 matching bases. Trimming cost V 6 bases and J 0 bases, with 15 bases left between them. Germline V gene lookup returns CDR1 MNHEY and CDR2 SMNVEV (reference sequence). CDR3 length equals 16 residues. For the CDR3, the DNA is TGTGCCAGCAGCTTAATACCCGACAGCTCCTACAATGAGCAGTTCTTC. Translated: CASSLIPDSSYNEQFF.

This clone was observed a few times. This chain connects TRBV2 to TRBJ2-1; D uncertain. Trimming took 3 bases from V and 0 from J, leaving 9 bases between them. CDR1 is SNHLY and CDR2 is FYNNEI in the germline V gene. CDR3 size: 15 residues. The CDR3 protein is CASSDFESSYNEQFF. As DNA, the CDR3 is TGTGCCAGCAGTGACTTCGAGAGCTCCTACAATGAGCAGTTCTTC. The complete variable domain, with remaining parts taken from reference TRBV2 and TRBJ2-1, reads EPEVTQTPSHQVTQMGQEVILRCVPISNHLYFYWYRQILGQKVEFLVSFYNNEISEKSEIFDDQFSVERPDGSNFTLKIRSTKLEDSAMYFCASSDFESSYNEQFFGPGTRLTVL.

The chain has TRBV6-9 and TRBJ2-5; 11 bases match TRBD2. Unmatched junction bases numbered 9, after V lost 2 bases and J lost 4 bases. Per the germline V gene, CDR1 is MNHGY and CDR2 is SVAAGI. CDR3 length: 17 residues. The CDR3 nucleotides read TGTGCCAGCAGTTATCCGGCTAGCGGGAGGAGTCGAGAGACCCAGTACTTC. Residues: CASSYPASGRSRETQYF.

The chain couples TRBV5-4 to TRBJ1-1; possible D gene TRBD1, 5 bases. V lost 0 bases, J lost 6 bases, and 6 bases lay in between. Germline V gives CDR1 SGHNT, CDR2 YYREEE (reference sequence). This CDR3 has 12 amino acids. The CDR3 sequence is CASSLAGSEAFF. In nucleotides, the CDR3 is TGTGCCAGCAGCTTGGCAGGGTCTGAAGCTTTCTTT.

V is TRBV19 and J is TRBJ1-5, with 7 bases aligning to TRBD1. Germline values: CDR1 LNHDA, CDR2 SQIVND (reference sequence). The CDR3 spans 15 residues. Unmatched junction bases numbered 14, after V lost 8 bases and J lost 7 bases. The CDR3 region has the DNA TGTGCCAGTTCCGACCAGGGGGGGGTTCGACAGCCCCAGCATTTT. Protein sequence: CASSDQGGVRQPQHF. The whole variable domain, filled in from reference TRBV19 and TRBJ1-5, reads DGGITQSPKYLFRKEGQNVTLSCEQNLNHDAMYWYRQDPGQGLRLIYYSQIVNDFQKGDIAEGYSVSREKKESFPLTVTSAQKNPTAFYLCASSDQGGVRQPQHFGDGTRLSIL.

This clone appeared once. V usage is TRBV6-1 and J usage is TRBJ2-2; 8 bases fit TRBD2. The CDR3 covers 15 residues. The germline CDR1 and CDR2 sequences are MNHNS and SASEGT. After removal of 6 bases from V and 6 bases from J, the junction contained 9 bases not matched to a gene. In nucleotides, the CDR3 is TGTGCCAGCAGGCGGGGACTAGTGGTCCCCGGGGAGCTGTTTTTT. Translated, it gives CASRRGLVVPGELFF.

This chain uses TRBV7-9 with TRBJ2-7; 9 nucleotides agree with TRBD2. Losses at the gene ends were 4 bases for V and 5 bases for J; bases not matched to a gene: 3. The CDR3 has 13 residues. CDR1 is SEHNR and CDR2 is FQNEAQ in the germline V gene (reference sequence). CDR3 amino acids: CASSSGLAHEQYF. The CDR3 nucleotides read TGTGCCAGCAGCTCTGGACTAGCGCACGAGCAGTACTTC.

This clone was observed once. The chain joins TRBV30 to TRBJ2-3; 8 nucleotides line up with TRBD2. This CDR3 has 14 amino acids. Trimming removed 0 bases from V and 6 bases from J; junction bases left unmatched: 5. The germline gives CDR1 GTSNPN, CDR2 SVGIG (reference sequence). The CDR3 DNA is TGTGCCTGGAGTGTAACCGGGAGGGGCGATACGCAGTATTTT. Its translation: CAWSVTGRGDTQYF. The entire variable domain, with the rest obtained from reference TRBV30 and TRBJ2-3, is as follows: SQTIHQWPATLVQPVGSPLSLECTVEGTSNPNLYWYRQAAGRGLQLLFYSVGIGQISSEVPQNLSASRPQDRQFILSSKKLLLSDSGFYLCAWSVTGRGDTQYFGPGTRLTVL.